This is a list of T cell receptor beta chains from one sample in a study of blood T cell repertoires in COVID-19. The data were produced by immunoSEQ multiplex PCR, yet TCRdb's version contains in-frame clones alone and is incomplete. The table records some 260,000 clones, 85% to 90% of them present only once. The specimen sequenced was PBMCs or T cells enriched from blood (not recorded which). The receptors stem from a man aged 40-49 years who had recovered from COVID-19. The CDR3 runs from the conserved cysteine through the conserved F or W. Fields, in order: V gene, J gene, D gene, CDR3 protein. D genes are given only for firm matches.

TRBV5-1	TRBJ2-7	-	CASSDTAHYEQYF
TRBV27	TRBJ2-7	TRBD2	CASSPHNSGNSYEQYF
TRBV5-1	TRBJ2-2	-	CASSLGLLSGELFF
TRBV6-5	TRBJ1-5	-	CASSYSPGNNQPQHF
TRBV19	TRBJ1-6	-	CASRPRRARDSPLHF
TRBV12-3/TRBV12-4	TRBJ2-1	-	CASSPQGYEQFF
TRBV28	TRBJ1-2	-	CASSFGGALGYTF
TRBV2	TRBJ2-3	-	CASSEAGAGPSTDTQYF
TRBV13	TRBJ1-2	-	CASSLVSQIYGYTF
TRBV4-2	TRBJ2-2	TRBD2	CASSPGRSSNTGELFF
TRBV3-1/TRBV3-2	TRBJ2-3	TRBD2	CASRGLAGVGLYF
TRBV12-3/TRBV12-4	TRBJ2-1	TRBD2	CASRSRLASEQFF
TRBV5-1	TRBJ2-1	-	CASSLAPGAIPYNEQFF
TRBV5-4	TRBJ1-3	TRBD1	CASRRQGARPGNTIYF
TRBV24-1	TRBJ2-5	-	CATSDFGQRGTQYF
TRBV27	TRBJ2-1	-	CASSYYLSSYNEQFF
TRBV5-8	TRBJ2-1	TRBD2	CASSLLSGSYNEQFF
TRBV12-3/TRBV12-4	TRBJ2-1	TRBD1	CASSWDRIEQFF
TRBV3-1/TRBV3-2	TRBJ1-1	-	CASSQDRVGEAFF
TRBV7-9	TRBJ1-5	-	CASSSAPPGAFDQPQHF
TRBV11-3	TRBJ1-4	TRBD1	CASSLDPSGQGAPDEKLFF
TRBV18	TRBJ2-7	-	CASSPKHGTYTYEQYF
TRBV19	TRBJ1-5	-	CASSTGTSNQPQHF
TRBV6-6	TRBJ2-2	TRBD2	CASSRLAGGQGTGELFF
TRBV19	TRBJ1-1	-	CASSPGSEAFF
TRBV12-3/TRBV12-4	TRBJ1-6	-	CASSAGWNSPLHF
TRBV3-1/TRBV3-2	TRBJ1-6	-	CASSQVLDTYNSPLHF
TRBV6-1	TRBJ2-3	TRBD2	CASSEAPGRADTQYF
TRBV27	TRBJ2-7	-	CASSLSRYEQYF
TRBV18	TRBJ2-5	TRBD2	CASSFGKLARETQYF
TRBV7-9	TRBJ2-1	TRBD1	CASSNLRPGQGLGGRNEQFF
TRBV7-3	TRBJ1-2	TRBD1	CASSPGTGGDYGYTF